The T cell receptor beta chain under discussion was sequenced for a study of control samples from healthy donors and cancer patients. The assay was immunoSEQ multiplex PCR, and TCRdb's table has in-frame clones only and misses some. The sample consists of 150,000 or so clones, around 93% of them appearing once. The sequencing sample was made of blood. This clonotype was obtained from a woman in her 50s in good health.

In DNA form, the CDR3 reads TGTGCCAGCGGTGGGGGGCAGGGACAGCCCCAGCATTTT. Amino acids: CASGGGQGQPQHF. This chain joins TRBV6-6 and TRBJ1-5; a possible D gene is TRBD1 (6 bases). The V gene's germline CDR1 is MNHNY and CDR2 SVGAGI (reference sequence). The CDR3 is 13 amino acids. Trimming removed 8 bases at V and 7 bases at J, with 15 bases between.